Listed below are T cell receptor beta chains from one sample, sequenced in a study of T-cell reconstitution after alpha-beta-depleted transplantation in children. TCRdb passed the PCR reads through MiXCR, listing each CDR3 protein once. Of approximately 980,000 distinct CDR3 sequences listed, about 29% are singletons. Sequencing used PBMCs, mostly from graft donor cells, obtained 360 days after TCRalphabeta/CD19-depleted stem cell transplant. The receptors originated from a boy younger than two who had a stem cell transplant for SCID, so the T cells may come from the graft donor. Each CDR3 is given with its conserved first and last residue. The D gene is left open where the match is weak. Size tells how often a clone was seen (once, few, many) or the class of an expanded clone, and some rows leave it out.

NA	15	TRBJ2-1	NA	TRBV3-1	TGTGCCAGCAGCCAAGATTCGAGGTTCGGGGATGAGCAGTTCTTC	CASSQDSRFGDEQFF
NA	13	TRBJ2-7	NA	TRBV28	TGTGCCAGCAGTTACACAGTCCCCTACGAGCAGTACTTC	CASSYTVPYEQYF
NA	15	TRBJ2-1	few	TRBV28	TGTGCCAGCAGTTTGTCAACCCCTGATTACAATGAGCAGTTCTTC	CASSLSTPDYNEQFF
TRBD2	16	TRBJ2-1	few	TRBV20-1	TGCAGTGCTAGAGTTGGCGGGGGGGCAAACTACAATGAGCAGTTCTTC	CSARVGGGANYNEQFF
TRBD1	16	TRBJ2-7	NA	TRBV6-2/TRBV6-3	TGTGCCAGCAGTCCAACGCCCCGGGACAGGGCCTACGAGCAGTACTTC	CASSPTPRDRAYEQYF
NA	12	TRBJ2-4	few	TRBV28	TGTGCCAGCAGTTTCCCTGGGGGCATTCAGTACTTC	CASSFPGGIQYF
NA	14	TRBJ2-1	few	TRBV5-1	TGCGCCAGCAGACGCACAGGAAGGGCTAATGAGCAGTTCTTC	CASRRTGRANEQFF
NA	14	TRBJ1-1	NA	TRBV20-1	TGCAGTGCGGAGGGCCCGGGGATGAACACTGAAGCTTTCTTT	CSAEGPGMNTEAFF
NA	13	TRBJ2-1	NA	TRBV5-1	TGCGCCAGCAGCCCGGGAAATTACAATGAGCAGTTCTTC	CASSPGNYNEQFF
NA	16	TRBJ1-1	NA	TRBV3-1	TGTGCCAGCAGCCAAGATAAAACAGGGATCTACACTGAAGCTTTCTTT	CASSQDKTGIYTEAFF
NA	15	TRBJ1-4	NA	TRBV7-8	TGTGCCAGCAGCTCCCTCGGCGCAACTAATGAAAAACTGTTTTTT	CASSSLGATNEKLFF
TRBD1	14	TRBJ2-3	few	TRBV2	TGTGCCAGCAGAAGGGACAGGGAAGGATATACGCAGTATTTT	CASRRDREGYTQYF
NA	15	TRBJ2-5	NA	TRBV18	TGTGCCAGCTCGGGCCGCGGGTCGCAGGGTGAGACCCAGTACTTC	CASSGRGSQGETQYF
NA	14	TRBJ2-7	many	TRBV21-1	TGTGCCAGCAGCAAAGAGGCAGTGACCTACGAGCAGTACTTC	CASSKEAVTYEQYF
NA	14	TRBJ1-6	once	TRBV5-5	TGTGCCAGCAGCTTGAGTGGGAAAGGGGCAACCCTCCACTTT	CASSLSGKGATLHF
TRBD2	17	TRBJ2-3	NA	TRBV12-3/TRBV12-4	TGTGCCAGCAATGGACTAGCGGGGGGGCAGGGCACAGATACGCAGTATTTT	CASNGLAGGQGTDTQYF
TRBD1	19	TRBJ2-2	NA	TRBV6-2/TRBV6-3	TGTGCCAGCAGTTTCCTAAGTCTGCGGACAGGTCGGAACACCGGGGAGCTGTTTTTT	CASSFLSLRTGRNTGELFF
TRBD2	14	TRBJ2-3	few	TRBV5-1	TGCGCCAGCAGCCCCGGGACTACCCCAGATACGCAGTATTTT	CASSPGTTPDTQYF
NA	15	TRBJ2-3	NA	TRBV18	TGTGCCGGCTCACCACAGGGCCTGGGCCCAGATACGCAGTATTTT	CAGSPQGLGPDTQYF
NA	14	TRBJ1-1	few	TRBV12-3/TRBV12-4	TGTGCCAGCAGTGTACAGGGTTCCAACACTGAAGCTTTCTTT	CASSVQGSNTEAFF
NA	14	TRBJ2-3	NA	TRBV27	TGTGCCAGCAGTTTTCGCAGAAACACAGATACGCAGTATTTT	CASSFRRNTDTQYF
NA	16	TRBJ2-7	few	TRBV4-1	TGCGCCAGCAGCCAAGATTGGGGGCGGTTTACCTACGAGCAGTACTTC	CASSQDWGRFTYEQYF
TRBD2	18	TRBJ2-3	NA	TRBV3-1	TGTGCCAGCAGCCAAGACAGGAAGCGGGGGCGACGCACAGATACGCAGTATTTT	CASSQDRKRGRRTDTQYF
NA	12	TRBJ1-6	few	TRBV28	TGTGCCAGCAGTGGTCCCAATTCACCCCTCCACTTT	CASSGPNSPLHF
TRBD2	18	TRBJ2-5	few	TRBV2	TGTGCCAGCAGTGAAGCGCTTTCACTAGCGGGACTCCAAGAGACCCAGTACTTC	CASSEALSLAGLQETQYF
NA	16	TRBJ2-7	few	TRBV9	TGTGCCAGCAGCGTAGTTTTTCCATCCGGGACAGCCTATGGAGGGTTC	CASSVVFPSGTAYGGF
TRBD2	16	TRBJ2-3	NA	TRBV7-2	TGTGCCAGCAGCCCAGGACTAGCGGGGGTGACAGATACGCAGTATTTT	CASSPGLAGVTDTQYF
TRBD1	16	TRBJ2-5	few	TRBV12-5	TGTGCTAGTGGTTTCGGGACAGACAGCTACCAAGAGACCCAGTACTTC	CASGFGTDSYQETQYF
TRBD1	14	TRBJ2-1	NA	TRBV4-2	TGTGCCAGCAGCCAAGGGACAGGGGTGGGTGAGCAGTTCTTC	CASSQGTGVGEQFF
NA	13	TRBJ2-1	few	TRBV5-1	TGCGCCAGCAGCTTCGTTAGCGGCAATGAGCAGTTCTTC	CASSFVSGNEQFF
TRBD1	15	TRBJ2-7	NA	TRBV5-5	TGTGCCAGCAGACGAGGTACGACAGGGACCTACGAGCAGTACTTC	CASRRGTTGTYEQYF
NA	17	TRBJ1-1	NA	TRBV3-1	TGTGCCAGCAGCCAAGAGGGGCAGGGACTCTTAAACACTGAAGCTTTCTTT	CASSQEGQGLLNTEAFF
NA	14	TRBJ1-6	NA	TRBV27	TGTGCCAGCAGTTTAAGACAGGAGGCATCACCCCTCCACTTT	CASSLRQEASPLHF
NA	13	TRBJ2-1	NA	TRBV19	TGTGCCAGTAGTATTCAGGGATACATGGAGCAGTTCTTC	CASSIQGYMEQFF
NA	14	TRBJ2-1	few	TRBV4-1	TGCGCCAGCAGCCAAGGGGAAGCGTTCGATGAGCAGTTCTTC	CASSQGEAFDEQFF
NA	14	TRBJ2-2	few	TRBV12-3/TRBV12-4	TGTGCCAGCAGTTTACGGAGCCACACCGGGGAGCTGTTTTTT	CASSLRSHTGELFF
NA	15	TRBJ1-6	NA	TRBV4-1	TGCGCCAGCAGCCAACCCGAGCGGTGGTATTCACCCCTCCACTTT	CASSQPERWYSPLHF
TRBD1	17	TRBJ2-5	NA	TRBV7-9	TGTGCCAGCAGCTCCTCCTCCGGGACAGGGGGGGTAGGGACCCAGTACTTC	CASSSSSGTGGVGTQYF
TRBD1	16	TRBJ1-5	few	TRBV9	TGTGCCAGCAGCGTAGGGGACAGCTACTCTCCTAGCACCCAGCATTTT	CASSVGDSYSPSTQHF
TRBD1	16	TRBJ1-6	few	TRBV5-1	TGCGCCAGCAGCTTGGAGACGACAGGGGGGGACTCACCCCTCCACTTT	CASSLETTGGDSPLHF
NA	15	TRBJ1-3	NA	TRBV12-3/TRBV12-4	TGTGCCAGCAGAGCCGGGGGAGGGCCTGGAAACACCATATATTTT	CASRAGGGPGNTIYF
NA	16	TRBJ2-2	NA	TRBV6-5	TGTGCCAGCAGTTACTGGGGAACCAAGAACACCGGGGAGCTGTTTTTT	CASSYWGTKNTGELFF